This TCR beta chain was retrieved from a study of blood T cell repertoires in COVID-19. Study details: Spain, Italy and the United States supplied samples that represented acute and convalescent COVID-19. Sources were T cells, B-cell-depleted T cells, or PBMCs; the material itself was cDNA or gDNA.

Germline CDR1 is LGHDT and CDR2 is YNNKEL (reference sequence). J gave up 7 bases and V 1 base, and 10 bases lay outside the gene matches. The CDR3 is 15 residues long. Authors' processing steps: The authors estimated nucleated cell counts from reference gene primer amplification. Some clones are missing from TCRdb's copy, which holds only in-frame ones; the method was immunoSEQ multiplex PCR. V and J calls and clone size follow that table, whereas D and trimming were derived from the DNA. The sample gives roughly 50,000 clones, about 91% of which show up once; around 6% is in the top ten. The V gene is TRBV3-1 (or the pseudogene TRBV3-2), the J gene TRBJ2-7, with TRBD2 identical over 7 bases. The source is a man aged 50-60 years with active COVID-19. Sequencing input: peripheral blood. CDR3 region: CASSQAPSAGYEQYF. The CDR3 DNA sequence: TGTGCCAGCAGCCAAGCCCCATCAGCGGGATATGAGCAGTACTTC.